This TCR beta chain was sequenced during a study of T cells in localized non-small cell lung cancer. This clone was found a few times. Its antigen is undetermined. Sequencing used immunoSEQ multiplex PCR; TCRdb keeps in-frame clones, though not all of them. The sample has approximately 64,000 clones; 90% are singletons. Study-wide points: Turning up in adjacent lung were a median about 61 of the top 100 tumor clones. Blood T cell density predicted longer survival; adjacent-lung clonality, shorter. Sequencing involved a lone tumor region, leaving heterogeneity possible. Of the tissues analyzed, uninvolved adjacent lung showed maximal T cell clonality, greater than tumor.

CDR3 size: 15 residues. V lost 6 bases and J 7 bases, leaving 19 bases between the germline ends. Per the germline V gene, CDR1 is LGHNA and CDR2 is YSLEER. The sequenced sample was peripheral blood, obtained before any cancer treatment. The rearrangement joins TRBV4-3 to TRBJ1-5, with D perhaps TRBD1 (6 bases). This clonotype was sampled from a woman aged 40-70 years with stage I lung adenocarcinoma. The CDR3 sequence is CASSHRWGGGQPQHF. The CDR3 DNA is TGCGCCAGCAGTCATAGATGGGGAGGGGGACAGCCCCAGCATTTT.